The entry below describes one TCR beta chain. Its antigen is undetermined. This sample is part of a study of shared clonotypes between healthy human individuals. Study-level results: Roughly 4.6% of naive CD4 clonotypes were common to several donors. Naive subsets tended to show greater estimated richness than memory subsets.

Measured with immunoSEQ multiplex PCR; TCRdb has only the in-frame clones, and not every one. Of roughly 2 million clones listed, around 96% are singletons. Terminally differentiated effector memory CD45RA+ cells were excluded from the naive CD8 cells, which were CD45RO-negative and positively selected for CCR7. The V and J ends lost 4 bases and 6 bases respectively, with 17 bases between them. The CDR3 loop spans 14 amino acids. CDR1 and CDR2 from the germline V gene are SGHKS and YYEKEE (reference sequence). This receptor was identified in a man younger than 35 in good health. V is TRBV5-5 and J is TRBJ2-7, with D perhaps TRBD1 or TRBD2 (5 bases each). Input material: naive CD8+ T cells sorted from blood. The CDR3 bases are TGTGCCAGCAGCCTGGGCGTAACAGGAGGCGAGCAGTACTTC. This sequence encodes CASSLGVTGGEQYF. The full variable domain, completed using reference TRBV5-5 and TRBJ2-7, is DAGVTQSPTHLIKTRGQQVTLRCSPISGHKSVSWYQQVLGQGPQFIFQYYEKEERGRGNFPDRFSARQFPNYSSELNVNALLLGDSALYLCASSLGVTGGEQYFGPGTRLTVT.